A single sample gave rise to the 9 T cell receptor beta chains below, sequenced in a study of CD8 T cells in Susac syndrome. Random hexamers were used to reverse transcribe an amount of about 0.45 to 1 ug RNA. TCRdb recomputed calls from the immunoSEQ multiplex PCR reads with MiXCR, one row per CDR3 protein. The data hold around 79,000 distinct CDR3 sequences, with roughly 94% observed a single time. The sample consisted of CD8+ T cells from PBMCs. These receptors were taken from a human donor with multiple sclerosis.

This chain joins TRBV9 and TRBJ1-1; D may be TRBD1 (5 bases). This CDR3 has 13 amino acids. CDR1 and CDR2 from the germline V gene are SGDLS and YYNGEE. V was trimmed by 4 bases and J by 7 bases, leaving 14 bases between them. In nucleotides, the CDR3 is TGTGCCAGCAGCACCCAGGGCACCCTTGAAGCTTTCTTT. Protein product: CASSTQGTLEAFF.

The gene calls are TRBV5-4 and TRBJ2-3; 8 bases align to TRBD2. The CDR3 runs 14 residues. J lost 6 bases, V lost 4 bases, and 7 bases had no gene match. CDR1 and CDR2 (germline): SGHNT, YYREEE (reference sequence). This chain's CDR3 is CASSGRGAADTQYF. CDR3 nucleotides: TGTGCCAGCAGCGGGCGGGGGGCCGCGGATACGCAGTATTTT.

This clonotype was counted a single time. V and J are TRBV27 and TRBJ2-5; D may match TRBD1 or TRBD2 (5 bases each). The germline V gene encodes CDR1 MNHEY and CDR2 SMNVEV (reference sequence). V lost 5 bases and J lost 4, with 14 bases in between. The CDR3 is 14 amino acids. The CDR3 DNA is TGTGCCAGCAGTCCCGGGACCCGGGGAGAGACCCAGTACTTC. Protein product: CASSPGTRGETQYF.

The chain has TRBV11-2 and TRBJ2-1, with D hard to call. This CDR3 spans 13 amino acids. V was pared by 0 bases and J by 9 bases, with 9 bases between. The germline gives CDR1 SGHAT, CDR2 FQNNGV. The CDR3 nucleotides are TGTGCCAGCAGCTTAGATGTCCCCGTTGAGCAGTTCTTC. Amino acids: CASSLDVPVEQFF.

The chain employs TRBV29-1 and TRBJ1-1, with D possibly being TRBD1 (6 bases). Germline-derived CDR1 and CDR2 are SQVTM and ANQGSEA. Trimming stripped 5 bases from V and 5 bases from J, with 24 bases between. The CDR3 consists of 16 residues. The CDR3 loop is CSVPRQGPSEGTEAFF. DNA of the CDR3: TGCAGCGTTCCTCGGCAGGGGCCCTCGGAGGGGACTGAAGCTTTCTTT.

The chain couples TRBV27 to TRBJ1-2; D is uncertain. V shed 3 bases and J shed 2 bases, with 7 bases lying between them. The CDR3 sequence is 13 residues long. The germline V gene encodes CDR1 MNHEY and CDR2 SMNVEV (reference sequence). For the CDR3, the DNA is TGTGCCAGCAGTTTGCGACTAAACTATGGCTACACCTTC. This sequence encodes CASSLRLNYGYTF.

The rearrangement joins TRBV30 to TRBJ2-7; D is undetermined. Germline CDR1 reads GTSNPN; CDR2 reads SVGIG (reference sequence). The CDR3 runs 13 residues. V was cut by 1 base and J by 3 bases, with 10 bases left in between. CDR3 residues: CAWSASSYYEQYF. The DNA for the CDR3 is TGTGCCTGGAGTGCCAGCAGTTACTACGAGCAGTACTTC. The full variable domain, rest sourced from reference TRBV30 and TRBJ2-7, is SQTIHQWPATLVQPVGSPLSLECTVEGTSNPNLYWYRQAAGRGLQLLFYSVGIGQISSEVPQNLSASRPQDRQFILSSKKLLLSDSGFYLCAWSASSYYEQYFGPGTRLTVT.

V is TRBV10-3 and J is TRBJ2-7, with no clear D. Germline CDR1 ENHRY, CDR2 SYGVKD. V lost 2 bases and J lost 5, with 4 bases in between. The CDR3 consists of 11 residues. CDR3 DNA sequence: TGTGCCATCAGTGAGCTGGACGAGCAGTACTTC. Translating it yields CAISELDEQYF.

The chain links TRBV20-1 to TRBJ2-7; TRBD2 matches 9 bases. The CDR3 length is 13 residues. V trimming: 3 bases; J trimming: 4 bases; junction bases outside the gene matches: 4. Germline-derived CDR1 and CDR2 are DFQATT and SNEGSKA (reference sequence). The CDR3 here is CSARSSGAYEQYF. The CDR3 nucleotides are TGCAGTGCTAGGTCTAGCGGGGCATACGAGCAGTACTTC.